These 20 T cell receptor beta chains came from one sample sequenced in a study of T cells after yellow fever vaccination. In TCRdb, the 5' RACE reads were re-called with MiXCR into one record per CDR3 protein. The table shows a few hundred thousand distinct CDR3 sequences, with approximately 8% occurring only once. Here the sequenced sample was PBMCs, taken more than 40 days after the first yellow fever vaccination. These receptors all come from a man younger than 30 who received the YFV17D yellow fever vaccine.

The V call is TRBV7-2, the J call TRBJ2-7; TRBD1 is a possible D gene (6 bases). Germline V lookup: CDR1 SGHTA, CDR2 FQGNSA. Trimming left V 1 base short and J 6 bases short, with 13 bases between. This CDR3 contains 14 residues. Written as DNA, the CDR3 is TGTGCCAGCAGCTTAGATAGGGGGTCGGGCGAGCAGTACTTC. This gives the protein CASSLDRGSGEQYF.

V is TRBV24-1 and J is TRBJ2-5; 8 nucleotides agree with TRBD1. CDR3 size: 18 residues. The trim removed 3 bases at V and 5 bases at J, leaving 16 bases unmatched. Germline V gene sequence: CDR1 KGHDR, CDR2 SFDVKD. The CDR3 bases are TGTGCCACCAGTGATCACCGAGACAGGGGTGGTTTCAGGGAGACCCAGTACTTC. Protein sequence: CATSDHRDRGGFRETQYF.

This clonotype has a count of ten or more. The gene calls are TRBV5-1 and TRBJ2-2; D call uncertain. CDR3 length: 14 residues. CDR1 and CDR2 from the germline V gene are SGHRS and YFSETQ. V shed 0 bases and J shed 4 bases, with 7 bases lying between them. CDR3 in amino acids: CASSLDPGTGELFF. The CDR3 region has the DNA TGCGCCAGCAGCTTGGATCCCGGCACCGGGGAGCTGTTTTTT.

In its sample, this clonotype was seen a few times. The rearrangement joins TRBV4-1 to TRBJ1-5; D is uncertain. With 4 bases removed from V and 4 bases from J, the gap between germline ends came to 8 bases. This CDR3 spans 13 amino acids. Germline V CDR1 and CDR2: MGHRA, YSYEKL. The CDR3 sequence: CASSPRQNQPQHF. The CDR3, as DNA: TGCGCCAGCAGCCCCCGGCAGAATCAGCCCCAGCATTTT.

The CDR3 sequence: CAISQQGEGQPQHF. In nucleotides, the CDR3 is TGTGCCATCAGTCAACAGGGGGAGGGTCAGCCCCAGCATTTT. The chain is built from TRBV10-3 and TRBJ1-5, with 8 bases that match TRBD1. The CDR3 length is 14 residues. Germline values: CDR1 ENHRY, CDR2 SYGVKD. V dropped 5 bases and J dropped 6; count of bases not matched to a gene: 6.

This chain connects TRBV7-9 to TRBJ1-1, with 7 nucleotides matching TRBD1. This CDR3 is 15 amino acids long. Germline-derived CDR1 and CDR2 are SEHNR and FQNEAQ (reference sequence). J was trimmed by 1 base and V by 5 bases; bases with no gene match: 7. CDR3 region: CASSTRQGRNTEAFF. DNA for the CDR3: TGTGCCAGCAGCACGAGACAGGGTCGGAACACTGAAGCTTTCTTT. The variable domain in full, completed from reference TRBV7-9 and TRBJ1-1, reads DTGVSQNPRHKITKRGQNVTFRCDPISEHNRLYWYRQTLGQGPEFLTYFQNEAQLEKSRLLSDRFSAERPKGSFSTLEIQRTEQGDSAMYLCASSTRQGRNTEAFFGQGTRLTVV.

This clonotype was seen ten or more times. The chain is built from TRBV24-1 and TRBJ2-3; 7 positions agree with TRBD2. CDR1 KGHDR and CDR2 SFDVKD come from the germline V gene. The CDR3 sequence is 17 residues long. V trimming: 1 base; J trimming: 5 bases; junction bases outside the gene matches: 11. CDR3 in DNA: TGTGCCACCAGTGATTTTGGCACCAGCGGGGACGTAGATACGCAGTATTTT. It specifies CATSDFGTSGDVDTQYF.

This CDR3 reads CATTTDGNLYEQYF. DNA for the CDR3: TGTGCCACGACGACTGACGGAAACCTCTACGAGCAGTACTTC. The rearrangement uses TRBV10-3 and TRBJ2-7; no clear D. The ends were cut back, 10 bases at V and 3 bases at J, with 19 bases in the middle. CDR1 is ENHRY, CDR2 SYGVKD, per germline. CDR3 size: 14 residues.

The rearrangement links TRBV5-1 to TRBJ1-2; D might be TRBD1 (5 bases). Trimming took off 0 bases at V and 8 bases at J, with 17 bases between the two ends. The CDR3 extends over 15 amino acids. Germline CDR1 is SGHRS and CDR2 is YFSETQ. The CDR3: CASSLAAGESSGYTF. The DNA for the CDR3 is TGCGCCAGCAGCTTGGCCGCGGGGGAGAGCTCAGGCTACACCTTC.

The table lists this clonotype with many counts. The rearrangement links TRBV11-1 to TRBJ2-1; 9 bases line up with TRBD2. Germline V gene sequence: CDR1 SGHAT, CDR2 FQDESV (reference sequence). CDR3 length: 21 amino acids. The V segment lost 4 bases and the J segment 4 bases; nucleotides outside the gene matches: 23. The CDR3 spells CASSSPRPGTDLAGTYNEQFF. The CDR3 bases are TGTGCCAGCAGCTCACCAAGGCCCGGGACAGATCTAGCGGGGACTTACAATGAGCAGTTCTTC.

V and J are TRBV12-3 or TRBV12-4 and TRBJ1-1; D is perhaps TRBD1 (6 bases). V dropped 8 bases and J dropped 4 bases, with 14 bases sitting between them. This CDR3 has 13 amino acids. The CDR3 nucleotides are TGTGCCAGCGGTCAGGGGTGGGGCACTGAAGCTTTCTTT. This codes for CASGQGWGTEAFF.

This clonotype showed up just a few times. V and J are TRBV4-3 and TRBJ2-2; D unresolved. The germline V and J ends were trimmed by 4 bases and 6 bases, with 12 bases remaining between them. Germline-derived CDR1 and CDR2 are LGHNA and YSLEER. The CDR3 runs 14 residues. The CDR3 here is CASSLLGVPGELFF. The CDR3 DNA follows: TGCGCCAGCAGCCTACTTGGGGTGCCCGGGGAGCTGTTTTTT.

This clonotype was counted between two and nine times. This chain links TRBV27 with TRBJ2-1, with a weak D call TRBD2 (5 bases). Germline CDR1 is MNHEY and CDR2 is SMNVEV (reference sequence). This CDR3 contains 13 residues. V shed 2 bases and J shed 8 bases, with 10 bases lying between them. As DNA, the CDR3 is TGTGCCAGCAGTTTAATAGGACTCGATGAGCAGTTCTTC. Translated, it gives CASSLIGLDEQFF.

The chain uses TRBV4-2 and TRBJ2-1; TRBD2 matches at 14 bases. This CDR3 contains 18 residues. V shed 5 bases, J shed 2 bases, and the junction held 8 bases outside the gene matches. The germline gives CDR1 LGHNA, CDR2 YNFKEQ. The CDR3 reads CASSAAPGLAGAYNEQFF. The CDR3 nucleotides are TGTGCCAGCAGCGCAGCCCCGGGACTAGCGGGGGCCTACAATGAGCAGTTCTTC.

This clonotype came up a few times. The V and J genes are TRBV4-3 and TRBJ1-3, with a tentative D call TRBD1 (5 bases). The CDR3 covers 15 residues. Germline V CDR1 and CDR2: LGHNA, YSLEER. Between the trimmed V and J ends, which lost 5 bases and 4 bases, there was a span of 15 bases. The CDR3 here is CASSRDSQLGNTIYF. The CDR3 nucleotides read TGCGCCAGCAGCAGAGACAGCCAACTGGGAAACACCATATATTTT.

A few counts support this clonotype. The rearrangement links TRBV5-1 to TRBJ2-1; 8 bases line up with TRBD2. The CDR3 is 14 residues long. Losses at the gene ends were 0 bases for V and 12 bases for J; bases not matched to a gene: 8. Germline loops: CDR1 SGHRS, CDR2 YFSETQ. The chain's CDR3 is CASSLAGAGEGQFF. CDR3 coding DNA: TGCGCCAGCAGCTTGGCCGGAGCGGGGGAGGGGCAGTTCTTC.

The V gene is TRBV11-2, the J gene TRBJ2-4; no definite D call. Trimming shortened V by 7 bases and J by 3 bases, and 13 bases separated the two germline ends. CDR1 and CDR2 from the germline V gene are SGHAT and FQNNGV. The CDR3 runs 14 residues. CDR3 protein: CASTLLWGKNIQYF. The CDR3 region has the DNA TGTGCCAGCACCCTCCTTTGGGGCAAAAACATTCAGTACTTC.

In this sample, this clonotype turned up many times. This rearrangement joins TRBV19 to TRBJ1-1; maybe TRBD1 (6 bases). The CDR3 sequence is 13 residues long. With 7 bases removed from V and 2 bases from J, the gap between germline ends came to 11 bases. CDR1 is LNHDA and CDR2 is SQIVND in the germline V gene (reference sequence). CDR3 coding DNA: TGTGCCAGTAACACAGGGTCTAACACTGAAGCTTTCTTT. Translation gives CASNTGSNTEAFF. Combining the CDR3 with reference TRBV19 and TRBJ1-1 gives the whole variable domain DGGITQSPKYLFRKEGQNVTLSCEQNLNHDAMYWYRQDPGQGLRLIYYSQIVNDFQKGDIAEGYSVSREKKESFPLTVTSAQKNPTAFYLCASNTGSNTEAFFGQGTRLTVV.

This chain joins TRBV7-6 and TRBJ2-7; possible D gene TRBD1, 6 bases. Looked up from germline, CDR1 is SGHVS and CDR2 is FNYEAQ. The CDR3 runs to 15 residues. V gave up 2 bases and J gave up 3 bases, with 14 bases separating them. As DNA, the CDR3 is TGTGCCAGCAGCTTACGGGCAGGGGCTCGCTACGAGCAGTACTTC. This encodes CASSLRAGARYEQYF.

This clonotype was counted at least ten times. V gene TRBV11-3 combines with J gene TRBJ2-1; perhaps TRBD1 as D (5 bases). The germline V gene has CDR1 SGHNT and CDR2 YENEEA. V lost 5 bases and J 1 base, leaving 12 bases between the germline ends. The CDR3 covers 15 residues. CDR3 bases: TGTGCCAGCAGCCCCGGAGCAGGGTCCTACAATGAGCAGTTCTTC. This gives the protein CASSPGAGSYNEQFF.